This T cell receptor beta chain was documented in a study of radiotherapy plus CTLA-4 blockade in lung cancer (dated by TCRdb to about 2018). With regard to the full study: Objective responses occurred in approximately 19% of enrolled patients, and around 29% achieved disease control. What the research found in general, with its limitations: After treatment with radiotherapy and ipilimumab, TCR clones that originated in tumors expanded in peripheral blood. The strongest predictors of response were reported to be early dynamic shifts in blood T cell clones along with a rise in serum interferon-beta following radiation.

Trimming removed 3 bases from V and 2 bases from J, leaving 11 bases between the germline ends. The germline V gene sets CDR1 to SGDLS and CDR2 to YYNGEE. Taken from cysteine to phenylalanine, the CDR3 has 15 residues. CDR3 DNA only is kept here, 45 bases in frame from base 1. The receptor library was made with the immunoSEQ multiplex PCR assay. This is the immuneACCESS table as TCRdb keeps it, with only in-frame sequences that have V and J called. A part of the clones is gone; compared with another copy, unresolved V genes explain less than half, and the rest is unexplained. The sample includes some 100,000 clones, with 75% to 80% observed a single time. The ten biggest clones cover approximately 4.7% of the sample. Of note for this clone: Its antigen remains undetermined. No base qualities exist here, and no much larger clone lies one base off it.

Focal radiation therapy combined with CTLA-4 blockade (ipilimumab) was tested in patients with chemo-refractory metastatic non-small-cell lung cancer. Source: peripheral blood, taken from a patient treated with radiotherapy plus ipilimumab. This TCR derives from a human donor with non-small cell lung cancer who had a partial response to radiotherapy plus ipilimumab. The chain was built from TRBV9 and TRBJ2-2; the D gene is perhaps TRBD2, on 6 matching bases. At the DNA level, the sequence is TGTGCCAGCAGCGCCGGGAGCGCCAACACCGGGGAGCTGTTTTTT. Translated, it reads CASSAGSANTGELFF.